This T cell receptor beta chain was profiled in a study of shared clonotypes between healthy human individuals (TCRdb year 2020). For context, the study as a whole: Three men and a couple of women, aged 18 to 49 years, made up the cohort. Per donor, three plates each were used for CD4 naive and CD4 memory, two for CD8 naive, and one for CD8 memory. To estimate repertoire size and how much clonotype sharing occurs between individuals, the study deeply sequenced the blood TCR repertoires of about five healthy adults. Different laboratories and diverse techniques were used to prepare libraries and sequence TCR repertoires, to increase sequencing depth and limit assay-specific biases. Each donor's leukapheresis produced roughly between about 0.8 and 10 billion PBMCs. Overall study outcomes, separate from this receptor: Estimated clonotype richness was generally larger for naive than for memory subsets. When a handful of donors were compared, the shared fraction of clonotypes was around 5.1% for naive CD4, roughly 3.3% for naive CD8, about 2.4% for memory CD4, and 0.35% to 0.4% for memory CD8. Pairwise subsampling led to the expectation that sequencing depth would affect the degree of clonotype sharing among donors. Rarefaction of sorted-subset datasets indicated incomplete sequencing despite the large sequencing depth. Because the study included a small number of donors, the genetic and exposure-history diversity represented was limited. Clonotypes shared by all four sorted-subset donors showed higher generation probabilities than non-shared clonotypes. Sampling was restricted to blood, and TCR repertoires in tissue are likely to differ from TCR repertoires in blood.

A remark on this clone: What this receptor recognizes is not known. Per-base quality was not reported, and no clone a single base away is much larger than it.

Using the deep immunoSEQ assay, multiplex PCR amplified TCR CDR3 regions from genomic DNA. Genomic DNA extracted from each cell subset was distributed evenly over all wells of several immunoSEQ 96-well plates, and each plate served as one replicate. For sorted subsets, each replicate PCR was loaded with 200 ng genomic DNA, equivalent to 30,000 or so T cell genomes. The purified libraries were quantified using a Qubit 3.0 fluorometer, sized with a Bioanalyzer 2100, and then quantified again using the KAPA Library Quantification kit. Each immunoSEQ 96-well plate was sequenced on its own single-read 150-cycle Illumina NextSeq 550 flow cell. Turning to the authors' computational methods: The immunoSEQ output contained only junctional sequences without quality scores, so filtering could not match that applied to full-length reads. To assign V/J genes and CDR3, sequences were annotated against IMGT germline references using PyIR, a Python wrapper for IgBLAST v1.9. Reads were removed for weak V/J assignments (E-value above 1e-6), missing CDR3, stop codons, out-of-frame junctions, or ambiguous translated residues. V3J clonotypes were defined as sequences sharing an identical inferred V gene, J gene, and CDR3 amino acid sequence. To compute the percentage overlap between repertoires, the number of shared unique clonotypes was divided by the size of the smaller repertoire. Three approaches were used to assess repertoire richness: RTK rarefaction, the Chao1 estimator, and Recon v2.1 estimates of unobserved clonotypes. OLGA was used to compute generation probabilities for all TCRbeta clonotypes that the gDNA method yielded from a handful of donors. Held by TCRdb, this immuneACCESS table contains in-frame sequences only and omits some clones. Under half of the omission traces to an unresolved V gene where checked; the cause of the rest is unknown. V and J calls and clone size come straight from that table; D and trimming were deduced from the DNA. The sample includes about 2.5 million clones, with around 90% observed a single time. The top ten constitute 0.37% of the sample.

V and J are trimmed by 1 base and 6 bases, and the gene matches miss 6 bases of the junction. Based on the germline V gene, the CDR1 and CDR2 sequences are SGHRS and YFSETQ. The CDR3 contains 14 residues, cysteine and phenylalanine counted. Just the 42-base CDR3 DNA is kept, in frame starting at base 1. The donors were healthy, HIV-negative adults who had no recently reported acute infections or vaccinations. Every donor was a Caucasian adult residing in Nashville, Tennessee, USA. CD4+ T cells were enriched by magnetic negative selection, after which naive cells were positively selected on CD45RA and the negative fraction was taken as the memory subset. Blood was obtained by leukapheresis, after which PBMCs were separated by Ficoll-Histopaque density gradient centrifugation and cryopreserved in liquid nitrogen vapor phase. Analytical flow cytometry was used to check the purity and quantity of every magnetically sorted T cell population. Genomic DNA was isolated from each sorted fraction and quantified by UV absorbance on a Nanodrop 2000c.

The TCR originated in a man younger than 30 in good health. Some clones in this sample may be carry-over from other donors' samples. What was sequenced was naive CD4+ T cells from PBMCs. The cell subset or site label on this specimen signifies: CD45RA+ positively selected. The chain links TRBV5-1 with TRBJ2-7, and TRBD2 aligns with 8 junction nucleotides. CDR3 region: CASSLSGGPSEQYF. At the DNA level, the sequence is TGCGCCAGCAGCTTGTCGGGAGGGCCATCCGAGCAGTACTTC.